This entry lists 21 T cell receptor beta chains sequenced from one sample in a study of human T cells and chemical hapten exposure. Time point of the sample: healthy volunteer bleed at 2 weeks. Someone pulled total RNA out of unfractionated whole blood. Using its own MiXCR run on the RACE reads, TCRdb lists one record per CDR3 protein. In the table there are about 130,000 distinct CDR3 sequences, 9% to 10% of which are singletons. Material: whole blood. The receptors here all came from a male donor in good health. Some clones in this sample may be carry-over from other donors' samples.

A few counts support this clonotype. V gene TRBV6-2 or TRBV6-3 combines with J gene TRBJ2-4; the match to TRBD1 covers 7 bases. V shed 5 bases, J shed 1 base, and the junction held 8 bases outside the gene matches. There are 16 residues in the CDR3. Germline V gene data show CDR1 as MNHEY and CDR2 as SVGEGT. CDR3 sequence reads: CASSTGTATAKNIQYF. The CDR3 DNA is TGTGCCAGCAGTACCGGGACAGCGACGGCCAAAAACATTCAGTACTTC.

This clonotype turned up a few times. DNA of the CDR3: TGCAGTGCTAGAGAAGAAGGGGCTGGCTATGGCTACACCTTC. Encoded protein: CSAREEGAGYGYTF. This rearrangement joins TRBV20-1 to TRBJ1-2, with a tentative D call TRBD1 (5 bases). Germline CDR1 DFQATT, CDR2 SNEGSKA (reference sequence). This CDR3 spans 14 amino acids. The germline V and J ends were trimmed by 0 bases and 4 bases, with 12 bases remaining between them.

This clonotype was detected only a few times. The chain has TRBV7-9 and TRBJ1-6; D gene unclear. CDR3 length equals 15 residues. V lost 9 bases and J 4 bases, leaving 16 bases between the germline ends. Germline CDR1 reads SEHNR; CDR2 reads FQNEAQ (reference sequence). The DNA of the CDR3 is TGTGCCAGTCAGTTAGGTGGGCAGTATAATTCACCCCTCCACTTT. It specifies CASQLGGQYNSPLHF.

This clonotype was seen a handful of times. The CDR3: CASRGQGYDPEAFF. CDR3 nucleotides: TGCGCCAGCAGGGGACAGGGTTATGACCCTGAAGCTTTCTTT. This rearrangement joins TRBV5-1 to TRBJ1-1, with 9 positions matching TRBD1. This CDR3 is built from 14 residues. V lost 5 bases, J lost 6 bases, and 8 bases stayed unmatched. Germline assignment: CDR1 SGHRS and CDR2 YFSETQ.

CDR3 protein: CASRPGRTRPNEQFF. CDR3 bases: TGTGCCAGCAGGCCCGGGAGGACCCGTCCCAATGAGCAGTTCTTC. The V call is TRBV28, the J call TRBJ2-1, with 7 bases fitting TRBD2. The germline V gene has CDR1 MDHEN and CDR2 SYDVKM. J gave up 6 bases and V 6 bases, and 11 bases lay outside the gene matches. CDR3 size: 15 residues.

A single count supports this clonotype. A read error is possible here, since a much larger clone lies one base away. J is TRBJ1-4 and V is TRBV12-3 or TRBV12-4; D unresolved. Trimming took 8 bases from V and 8 from J, leaving 15 bases between them. This CDR3 is built from 13 residues. The CDR3 here is CASSQGREEKLFF. DNA for the CDR3: TGTGCCAGCTCACAAGGCCGGGAAGAAAAACTGTTTTTT.

This clonotype came up many times. V gene TRBV7-9 combines with J gene TRBJ2-3, with 7 bases matching TRBD2. Germline CDR1 is SEHNR and CDR2 is FQNEAQ (reference sequence). The length of the CDR3 is 17 residues. V dropped 5 bases and J dropped 3; count of bases not matched to a gene: 14. The CDR3 coding sequence is TGTGCCAGCAGCCCTGCCCGAGCGGGATTTGGTACAGATACGCAGTATTTT. Its translation: CASSPARAGFGTDTQYF.

V is TRBV5-1 and J is TRBJ2-2, with TRBD1 as a possible D gene (6 bases). This CDR3 is 16 amino acids long. The V and J ends lost 2 bases and 0 bases respectively, with 11 bases between them. From germline, CDR1 is SGHRS and CDR2 YFSETQ. CDR3 DNA sequence: TGCGCCAGCAGCTTAGCCGGGACATCGAACACCGGGGAGCTGTTTTTT. It encodes CASSLAGTSNTGELFF.

This clonotype has ten or more counts. This sequence joins TRBV9 and TRBJ2-1; a possible D gene is TRBD2 (7 bases). V was clipped by 1 base and J by 6 bases, with 11 bases between them. The CDR3 totals 14 residues. Looked up from germline, CDR1 is SGDLS and CDR2 is YYNGEE. The CDR3 sequence: CASSVRGAVNEQFF. The DNA for the CDR3 is TGTGCCAGCAGCGTACGGGGGGCCGTCAATGAGCAGTTCTTC.

Note on this clonotype: A much larger clone differs by one base, so this may be a read error. The rearrangement links TRBV20-1 to TRBJ2-7; D might be TRBD2 (5 bases). Germline CDR1 DFQATT, CDR2 SNEGSKA (reference sequence). The CDR3 is made up of 13 amino acids. As DNA, the CDR3 is TGCAGTTCTAGAAGGGAGCTCTCCTACGAGCAGTACTTC. Translation gives CSSRRELSYEQYF.

This clonotype was picked up many times. This chain joins TRBV29-1 and TRBJ1-2; D unresolved. Per the germline V gene, CDR1 is SQVTM and CDR2 is ANQGSEA. Trimming removed 5 bases from V and 2 bases from J, with 9 bases in between. The CDR3 covers 12 residues. The CDR3 loop reads CSVRLMNYGYTF. DNA of the CDR3: TGCAGCGTTAGACTGATGAACTATGGCTACACCTTC. Supplemented by reference TRBV29-1 and TRBJ1-2, the full variable domain reads SAVISQKPSRDICQRGTSLTIQCQVDSQVTMMFWYRQQPGQSLTLIATANQGSEATYESGFVIDKFPISRPNLTFSTLTVSNMSPEDSSIYLCSVRLMNYGYTFGSGTRLTVV.

This clonotype was seen a few times. V and J are TRBV29-1 and TRBJ1-2, with TRBD1 as a possible D gene (6 bases). Germline loops: CDR1 SQVTM, CDR2 ANQGSEA. V shed 4 bases and J shed 4 bases, with 10 bases lying between them. The CDR3 has 12 residues. The CDR3 coding sequence is TGCAGCGTTGTAGGACAGCCCTATGGCTACACCTTC. As protein: CSVVGQPYGYTF.

This clonotype turned up a few times. J is TRBJ1-1 and V is TRBV27; D may be TRBD1 (6 bases). CDR3 size: 12 residues. Germline values: CDR1 MNHEY, CDR2 SMNVEV (reference sequence). The germline V and J ends were trimmed by 6 bases and 4 bases, with 9 bases remaining between them. The CDR3 nucleotides read TGTGCCAGCAGGGGGGCAGGCACTGAAGCTTTCTTT. It specifies CASRGAGTEAFF.

This clonotype turned up a few times. The chain couples TRBV7-8 to TRBJ1-6, with 7 bases identical to TRBD1. Germline-derived CDR1 and CDR2 are SGHVS and FQNEAQ. V trimming: 10 bases; J trimming: 0 bases; junction bases outside the gene matches: 9. CDR3 length: 16 residues. In DNA, the CDR3 is TGTGCCATCGCCGGGACAGCGAACTCCTATAATTCACCCCTCCACTTT. Amino acid sequence: CAIAGTANSYNSPLHF.

This clonotype was seen a handful of times. The CDR3 protein is CASTSGLAKNIQYF. The CDR3 DNA follows: TGTGCCAGCACTTCCGGACTAGCCAAAAACATTCAGTACTTC. V usage is TRBV27 and J usage is TRBJ2-4, with TRBD2 as a possible D gene (5 bases). The CDR3 has 14 residues. Germline CDR1 reads MNHEY; CDR2 reads SMNVEV (reference sequence). The V gene lost 7 bases and the J gene lost 0 bases, with 10 bases spanning the gap.

This clonotype was seen a few times. CDR3: CSAGPDPSGIGNEQFF. The CDR3 DNA follows: TGCAGTGCCGGTCCTGATCCTAGCGGGATAGGCAATGAGCAGTTCTTC. The V call is TRBV20-1, the J call TRBJ2-1, with 9 bases identical to TRBD2. The CDR3 is 16 amino acids. The junction had 15 bases not matched to a gene; V was cut back by 6 bases and J by 6 bases. The germline V gene has CDR1 DFQATT and CDR2 SNEGSKA (reference sequence).

This clonotype was recorded a few times. V gene TRBV7-2 combines with J gene TRBJ2-3; 8 bases agree with TRBD1. Germline-derived CDR1 and CDR2 are SGHTA and FQGNSA. Trimming took 3 bases from V and 0 from J; bases not matched to a gene: 8. The CDR3 spans 17 residues. The CDR3 nucleotides are TGTGCCAGCAGCTTCAGATGGACAGGGACAAGCACAGATACGCAGTATTTT. It codes for CASSFRWTGTSTDTQYF.

This clonotype was counted between two and nine times. The CDR3: CASATGGGDEQYF. In DNA, the CDR3 is TGTGCCAGCGCGACAGGGGGCGGCGACGAGCAGTACTTC. The genes are TRBV7-8 and TRBJ2-7; the match to TRBD1 covers 10 bases. The germline V gene has CDR1 SGHVS and CDR2 FQNEAQ. V shed 8 bases and J 5 bases; nucleotides not matched to a gene: 6. The CDR3 runs to 13 residues.

This clonotype occurred many times. This chain joins TRBV14 and TRBJ2-5; D is undetermined. The V end was cut by 2 bases, the J end by 9 bases, with 22 bases between. Germline-derived CDR1 and CDR2 are SGHDN and FVKESK. The CDR3 runs 16 residues. The CDR3 coding sequence is TGTGCCAGCAGCCAAAGGCCGGCAGAGCTCCCCAAGGCCCAGTACTTC. Translated: CASSQRPAELPKAQYF.

This clonotype was recorded at least ten times. The V and J genes are TRBV10-3 and TRBJ1-1; TRBD1 might be the D (6 bases). The V gene's germline CDR1 is ENHRY and CDR2 SYGVKD. The CDR3 has 15 residues. Trimming pared 4 bases from V and 1 base from J, leaving 13 bases between. The CDR3 DNA follows: TGTGCCATCAGTGGACAGGAGATGGCGAACACTGAAGCTTTCTTT. The encoded protein is CAISGQEMANTEAFF.

The chain employs TRBV12-3 or TRBV12-4 and TRBJ2-3; TRBD1 matches at 9 bases. The CDR3 runs 14 residues. V dropped 5 bases and J dropped 0; count of bases not matched to a gene: 0. This chain's CDR3 is CASSGTGSTDTQYF. CDR3 DNA sequence: TGTGCCAGCAGTGGGACAGGGAGCACAGATACGCAGTATTTT.